This T cell receptor beta chain was obtained from a study of cytomegalovirus exposure and HLA in healthy donors. The PCR contained 60 Vbeta and 13 Jbeta primers. This table comes from immunoSEQ multiplex PCR, and its TCRdb copy is limited to in-frame clones, with some not included. The sample lists 85,000 to 95,000 clones, under 80% occurring once. V was pared by 3 bases and J by 1 base, with 1 base of the junction left unmatched. This CDR3 has 14 amino acids. The germline V gene has CDR1 LNHNV and CDR2 YYDKDF (reference sequence). Overall study findings and caveats: 16,951 TCR beta sequences were associated with HLA alleles at 0.05 false discovery rate in a later analysis. It was 150 to 200 TCR beta chains that were listed as cytomegalovirus-associated.

In the case of this clone: Its target is unknown.

The sequence was collected from a man younger than 40 in good health and CMV-seropositive. The chain joins TRBV15 to TRBJ2-3; 7 bases are a match to TRBD1. Specimen: PBMCs. DNA of the CDR3: TGTGCCACCAGCAGCGGACAGGGCACAGATACGCAGTATTTT. It codes for CATSSGQGTDTQYF.